Presented here are 3 T cell receptor beta chains from one specimen sequenced in a study of blood T cell repertoires in COVID-19. Assay: immunoSEQ multiplex PCR; the TCRdb copy retains only in-frame clones and omits some. The sample comprises about 200,000 clones, 70% to 85% of which are singletons, and about 13% rests with the top ten. Material for sequencing was peripheral blood. The source of these receptors is a human donor in a cohort sampled during active COVID-19.

The rearrangement uses TRBV18 and TRBJ1-1; 9 bases agree with TRBD1. Germline V CDR1 and CDR2: KGHSH, LQKENI. CDR3 length: 17 amino acids. The junction had 11 bases not matched to a gene; V was cut back by 2 bases and J by 4 bases. Here the CDR3 reads CASSPNYRGRPPTEAFF. CDR3 bases: TGTGCCAGCTCACCAAATTACAGGGGGCGACCGCCCACTGAAGCTTTCTTT.

The gene calls are TRBV15 and TRBJ2-7; TRBD2 matches at 8 bases. Germline V gene lookup returns CDR1 LNHNV and CDR2 YYDKDF (reference sequence). The CDR3 has 16 residues. V shed 1 base, J shed 4 bases, and the junction held 9 bases outside the gene matches. CDR3 region: CATSRGLSSGSYEQYF. The CDR3 bases are TGTGCCACCAGCAGAGGGCTGTCCAGCGGGAGTTACGAGCAGTACTTC.

This chain links TRBV28 with TRBJ1-5, with TRBD1 as a possible D gene (6 bases). The CDR3 runs to 14 residues. Germline V gene lookup returns CDR1 MDHEN and CDR2 SYDVKM. V was trimmed by 5 bases and J by 0 bases, leaving 8 bases between them. The CDR3 DNA reads as TGTGCCAGCAGTACAGGGCTTAGCAATCAGCCCCAGCATTTT. Encoded protein: CASSTGLSNQPQHF. Using reference TRBV28 and TRBJ1-5 for the parts outside the CDR3, the full variable domain is DVKVTQSSRYLVKRTGEKVFLECVQDMDHENMFWYRQDPGLGLRLIYFSYDVKMKEKGDIPEGYSVSREKKERFSLILESASTNQTSMYLCASSTGLSNQPQHFGDGTRLSIL.